The 20 T cell receptor beta chains below were found in one sample sequenced in a study of cytomegalovirus exposure and HLA in healthy donors. PCR was performed using 60 Vbeta and 13 Jbeta primers. TCRdb's copy holds only in-frame clones and misses some; the assay was immunoSEQ multiplex PCR. The data hold around 140,000 clones, with roughly 75% observed a single time. The material sequenced was PBMCs. The receptor source for this set is a female donor in good health and CMV-seronegative.

V usage is TRBV27 and J usage is TRBJ1-2, with a weak D call TRBD1 (6 bases). CDR3 length: 13 residues. Germline assignment: CDR1 MNHEY and CDR2 SMNVEV (reference sequence). Trimming took 6 bases from V and 5 from J, leaving 13 bases between them. The CDR3 DNA reads TGTGCCAGCAGACGAGACAGGCTATATGGCTACACCTTC. As protein: CASRRDRLYGYTF.

For this clone: The same CDR3 can be traced to other DNA sequences in this sample. This chain joins TRBV28 and TRBJ1-1, with 7 bases lining up with TRBD1. Trimming removed 2 bases from V and 2 bases from J; junction bases left unmatched: 5. CDR3 size: 15 residues. Germline lookup yields CDR1 MDHEN and CDR2 SYDVKM. The CDR3 coding sequence is TGTGCCAGCAGTTTACCGGGACAGCTCAACACTGAAGCTTTCTTT. Translation: CASSLPGQLNTEAFF. Supplemented by reference TRBV28 and TRBJ1-1, the full variable domain reads DVKVTQSSRYLVKRTGEKVFLECVQDMDHENMFWYRQDPGLGLRLIYFSYDVKMKEKGDIPEGYSVSREKKERFSLILESASTNQTSMYLCASSLPGQLNTEAFFGQGTRLTVV.

V gene TRBV6-1 combines with J gene TRBJ2-1; 7 positions match TRBD1. V lost 6 bases, J lost 5 bases, and 10 bases stayed unmatched. This CDR3 is built from 15 residues. The germline V gene has CDR1 MNHNS and CDR2 SASEGT. In DNA, the CDR3 is TGTGCCAGCAGCGGGGAACCAGGGGGTAACAATGAGCAGTTCTTC. It yields the protein CASSGEPGGNNEQFF.

The gene calls are TRBV5-1 and TRBJ2-3; 8 bases are a match to TRBD2. The germline CDR1 and CDR2 sequences are SGHRS and YFSETQ. The trim removed 4 bases at V and 0 bases at J, leaving 16 bases unmatched. The CDR3 extends over 19 amino acids. CDR3 sequence (DNA): TGCGCCAGCAGCCAAAACGTCGGGACTAGTCTTTTGAGCACAGATACGCAGTATTTT. Its translation is CASSQNVGTSLLSTDTQYF.

A single count supports this clone. The chain links TRBV16 to TRBJ2-5; D not resolved. From germline, CDR1 is KGHSY and CDR2 FQNENV. This CDR3 has 14 residues. V gave up 0 bases and J gave up 2 bases, with 7 bases separating them. The CDR3 nucleotides read TGTGCCAGCAGCCAATCGCGATCTCAAGAGACCCAGTACTTC. It translates to CASSQSRSQETQYF.

The sample holds a few counts of this clone. This chain connects TRBV27 to TRBJ1-4; 7 bases fit TRBD1. The V segment lost 6 bases and the J segment 4 bases; nucleotides outside the gene matches: 5. The CDR3 is 14 amino acids. Germline lookup yields CDR1 MNHEY and CDR2 SMNVEV (reference sequence). CDR3 nucleotides: TGTGCCAGCAGAGGGGCAGGGGGTAATGAAAAACTGTTTTTT. Translated: CASRGAGGNEKLFF.

This clone was observed a single time. The rearrangement uses TRBV7-8 and TRBJ1-1; the D is unclear. Trimming removed 0 bases at V and 0 bases at J, with 11 bases between. Germline-derived CDR1 and CDR2 are SGHVS and FQNEAQ. CDR3 size: 16 residues. CDR3 sequence reads: CASSLAVTGMNTEAFF. The CDR3 coding sequence is TGTGCCAGCAGCTTAGCGGTCACGGGAATGAACACTGAAGCTTTCTTT.

V gene TRBV28 combines with J gene TRBJ2-7; TRBD1 aligns across 8 bases. CDR1 is MDHEN, CDR2 SYDVKM, per germline. The CDR3 is 13 residues long. Trimming removed 3 bases from V and 4 bases from J; junction bases left unmatched: 2. CDR3 coding DNA: TGTGCCAGCAGTTTGGGGGACAGGTACGAGCAGTACTTC. This sequence encodes CASSLGDRYEQYF.

This chain joins TRBV6-5 and TRBJ1-1; 7 bases agree with TRBD1. V shed 5 bases, J shed 1 base, and the junction held 4 bases outside the gene matches. The germline gives CDR1 MNHEY, CDR2 SVGAGI. The CDR3 contains 14 residues. In DNA form, the CDR3 reads TGTGCCAGCAGTCAGGGACAGCGGAACACTGAAGCTTTCTTT. Encoded protein: CASSQGQRNTEAFF.

This clone appeared a few times. The chain joins TRBV19 to TRBJ2-7; 7 bases line up with TRBD1. The CDR3 length is 15 residues. CDR1 is LNHDA and CDR2 is SQIVND in the germline V gene (reference sequence). V lost 5 bases, J lost 2 bases, and 9 bases stayed unmatched. The CDR3, as DNA: TGTGCCAGTAGTTTGTTCGGACAGGCTGCCTACGAGCAGTACTTC. The encoded protein is CASSLFGQAAYEQYF.

The rearrangement joins TRBV4-2 to TRBJ1-4; 7 positions agree with TRBD1. CDR1 and CDR2 from the germline V gene are LGHNA and YNFKEQ. The CDR3 runs to 16 residues. Trimming at V came to 2 bases and at J to 2 bases, leaving 5 bases not matched to a gene. The CDR3 nucleotides read TGTGCCAGCAGCCAATCCCAGACAGGGACTAATGAAAAACTGTTTTTT. Translated, it gives CASSQSQTGTNEKLFF.

J is TRBJ1-3 and V is TRBV7-6; D unresolved. V shed 5 bases and J shed 0 bases, with 8 bases lying between them. The CDR3 is 14 residues long. Germline CDR1 and CDR2: SGHVS and FNYEAQ. CDR3 region: CASSPTVSGNTIYF. Written as DNA, the CDR3 is TGTGCCAGCAGCCCCACGGTCTCTGGAAACACCATATATTTT.

The genes are TRBV4-1 and TRBJ2-3; maybe TRBD2 (6 bases). The V end lost 1 base, the J end lost 4 bases, and 12 bases lay between the germline ends. Germline V gene lookup returns CDR1 MGHRA and CDR2 YSYEKL. CDR3 size: 15 residues. The CDR3 protein is CASSQGGGRSDTQYF. The DNA of the CDR3 is TGCGCCAGCAGCCAAGGAGGAGGGCGGTCAGATACGCAGTATTTT.

The chain combines TRBV7-8 with TRBJ2-7, with D tentatively TRBD2 (7 bases). V was trimmed by 4 bases and J by 4 bases, leaving 23 bases between them. CDR1 is SGHVS and CDR2 is FQNEAQ in the germline V gene. The CDR3 consists of 17 residues. The CDR3 DNA is TGTGCCAGCAGCTCAAGTGGCTGGGGGCGGGGGAGTTACGAGCAGTACTTC. The encoded protein is CASSSSGWGRGSYEQYF.

The rearrangement uses TRBV15 and TRBJ1-1; no reliable D call. V was pared by 0 bases and J by 3 bases, with 8 bases between. The CDR3 length is 14 residues. Germline V gene sequence: CDR1 LNHNV, CDR2 YYDKDF (reference sequence). CDR3 amino acids: CATSREVEYTEAFF. For the CDR3, the DNA is TGTGCCACCAGCAGAGAGGTGGAGTACACTGAAGCTTTCTTT.

CDR3 amino acids: CASSQGTASYGYTF. The CDR3 DNA reads as TGTGCCAGCAGTCAAGGGACAGCGTCCTATGGCTACACCTTC. The rearrangement joins TRBV7-6 to TRBJ1-2; 7 bases match TRBD1. This CDR3 comprises 14 residues. V lost 6 bases, J lost 4 bases, and 8 bases stayed unmatched. Germline-derived CDR1 and CDR2 are SGHVS and FNYEAQ.

The V gene is TRBV29-1, the J gene TRBJ2-1; D is possibly TRBD2 (5 bases). CDR1 and CDR2 from the germline V gene are SQVTM and ANQGSEA. The CDR3 has 12 amino acids. V shed 6 bases and J shed 9 bases, with 15 bases lying between them. CDR3 sequence (DNA): TGCAGCGTGAAAGAGGGTTATACTGAGCAGTTCTTC. It codes for CSVKEGYTEQFF.

In its sample, this clone was seen once. The chain combines TRBV29-1 with TRBJ2-2; D might be TRBD1 (6 bases). V gave up 4 bases and J gave up 7 bases, with 13 bases separating them. Germline values: CDR1 SQVTM, CDR2 ANQGSEA. CDR3 length: 13 amino acids. The CDR3 nucleotides read TGCAGCGTTGCCGCAACAGGGTTCGGGGAGCTGTTTTTT. Translation: CSVAATGFGELFF.

This clone was recorded only once. The chain recombines TRBV4-1 with TRBJ2-3; 9 bases are shared with TRBD2. After removal of 1 base from V and 2 bases from J, the junction contained 4 bases not matched to a gene. Germline CDR1 and CDR2: MGHRA and YSYEKL. The CDR3 extends over 16 amino acids. In nucleotides, the CDR3 is TGCGCCAGCAGCCAAGCTTCTAGCGGGGTCACAGATACGCAGTATTTT. It encodes CASSQASSGVTDTQYF.

This clone was recorded once. The chain has TRBV4-2 and TRBJ2-1; the match to TRBD1 covers 10 bases. CDR3 length: 18 residues. The V gene's germline CDR1 is LGHNA and CDR2 YNFKEQ. V was pared by 1 base and J by 2 bases, with 8 bases of the junction left unmatched. In DNA, the CDR3 is TGTGCCAGCAGCCAAGGACAGGGGGCTGGACCAGCCTACAATGAGCAGTTCTTC. Encoded protein: CASSQGQGAGPAYNEQFF.